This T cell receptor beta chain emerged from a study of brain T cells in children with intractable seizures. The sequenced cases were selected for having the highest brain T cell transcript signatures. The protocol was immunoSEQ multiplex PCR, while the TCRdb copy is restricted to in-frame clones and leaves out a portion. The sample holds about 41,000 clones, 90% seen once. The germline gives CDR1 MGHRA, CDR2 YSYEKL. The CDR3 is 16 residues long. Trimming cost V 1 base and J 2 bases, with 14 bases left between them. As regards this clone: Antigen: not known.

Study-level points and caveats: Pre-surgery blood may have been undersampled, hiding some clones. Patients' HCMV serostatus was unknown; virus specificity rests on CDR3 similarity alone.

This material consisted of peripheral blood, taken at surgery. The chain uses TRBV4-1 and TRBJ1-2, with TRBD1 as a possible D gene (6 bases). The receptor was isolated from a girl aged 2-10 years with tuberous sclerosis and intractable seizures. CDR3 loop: CASSQVVLGQNYGYTF. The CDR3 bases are TGCGCCAGCAGCCAAGTGGTACTAGGACAGAACTATGGCTACACCTTC.